These 31 T cell receptor beta chains share one sample of origin, sequenced in a study of shared clonotypes between healthy human individuals. Sequenced by immunoSEQ multiplex PCR; TCRdb stores in-frame clones only, minus some. The sample includes roughly 2.1 million clones, roughly 91% seen only once; the top ten take 1.5% to 2%. Naive CD8 cells comprised CD45RO-negative, CCR7-positively selected cells, excluding terminally differentiated effector memory CD45RA+ cells. Specimen: naive CD8+ T cells from PBMCs. The source of these receptors is a man aged 18 to 29 in good health. Some clones in this sample may be carry-over from other donors' samples.

This chain links TRBV28 with TRBJ2-1, with 9 positions matching TRBD2. CDR3 size: 15 residues. Trimming cost V 5 bases and J 8 bases; bases outside gene matches: 10. Germline CDR1 MDHEN, CDR2 SYDVKM. This CDR3 is CASSLLTSGVYEQFF. CDR3 in DNA: TGTGCCAGCAGTCTGTTGACTAGCGGAGTCTATGAGCAGTTCTTC.

This rearrangement joins TRBV29-1 to TRBJ2-1; D gene ambiguous. Germline CDR1 is SQVTM and CDR2 is ANQGSEA. Trimming took off 6 bases at V and 0 bases at J, with 12 bases between the two ends. The CDR3 extends over 14 amino acids. The CDR3 spells CSVAHSSSYNEQFF. The CDR3 bases are TGCAGCGTGGCCCATTCAAGCTCCTACAATGAGCAGTTCTTC.

The chain recombines TRBV27 with TRBJ2-7, with D unclear. V was pared by 0 bases and J by 6 bases, with 9 bases between. The CDR3 is 13 residues long. Germline CDR1 reads MNHEY; CDR2 reads SMNVEV (reference sequence). The CDR3 DNA follows: TGTGCCAGCAGTTTATCTCCTTTACGCGAGCAGTACTTC. This codes for CASSLSPLREQYF.

J is TRBJ2-1 and V is TRBV19; D gene uncertain. In germline, CDR1 is LNHDA, CDR2 SQIVND (reference sequence). Trimming took 10 bases from V and 6 from J, leaving 13 bases between them. There are 12 residues in the CDR3. The CDR3 loop is CATPPESNEQFF. In nucleotides, the CDR3 is TGTGCCACACCCCCGGAAAGCAATGAGCAGTTCTTC.

This clone was counted between two and nine times. Distinct nucleotide sequences in the sample also encode this CDR3. The chain employs TRBV4-1 and TRBJ1-4; no firm D call. The germline V and J ends were trimmed by 1 base and 5 bases, with 11 bases remaining between them. CDR1 is MGHRA, CDR2 YSYEKL, per germline. This CDR3 spans 15 amino acids. The CDR3 nucleotides are TGCGCCAGCAGCCAAGGCCCCGGACCAAATGAAAAACTGTTTTTT. As protein: CASSQGPGPNEKLFF.

Turning to this clone: Different DNA sequences within this sample yield the same CDR3. The chain links TRBV5-6 to TRBJ1-5, with 8 bases that match TRBD1. This CDR3 has 14 residues. CDR1 SGHDT and CDR2 YYEEEE come from the germline V gene. V shed 0 bases and J 5 bases; nucleotides not matched to a gene: 1. CDR3 region: CASSLGQGYQPQHF. For the CDR3, the DNA is TGTGCCAGCAGCTTGGGACAGGGGTATCAGCCCCAGCATTTT.

The rearrangement joins TRBV4-3 to TRBJ2-2, with TRBD1 matching over 12 bases. CDR1 is LGHNA and CDR2 is YSLEER in the germline V gene. The CDR3 totals 19 residues. The ends lost 1 base at V and 1 base at J; junction bases unmatched: 7. In nucleotides, the CDR3 is TGCGCCAGCAGCCAAGTACCGGGACAGGGGGCAAGGAACACCGGGGAGCTGTTTTTT. Amino acids: CASSQVPGQGARNTGELFF.

This chain uses TRBV11-2 with TRBJ1-1, with 7 bases matching TRBD1. Unmatched junction bases numbered 3, after V lost 1 base and J lost 4 bases. From germline, CDR1 is SGHAT and CDR2 FQNNGV. The CDR3 sequence is 14 residues long. In nucleotides, the CDR3 is TGTGCCAGCAGCTTAGCTAGGGACAGCACTGAAGCTTTCTTT. It is translated as CASSLARDSTEAFF.

This rearrangement joins TRBV7-6 to TRBJ2-7; tentatively, D is TRBD1 (6 bases). CDR3 length equals 15 residues. The V gene's germline CDR1 is SGHVS and CDR2 FNYEAQ. V lost 5 bases, J lost 4 bases, and 18 bases lay in between. The CDR3 sequence: CASSPAVGAVYEQYF. In DNA, the CDR3 is TGTGCCAGCAGCCCGGCGGTGGGGGCCGTTTACGAGCAGTACTTC.

The CDR3: CASSQATANSPLHF. CDR3 sequence (DNA): TGCGCCAGCAGCCAGGCTACAGCGAATTCACCCCTCCACTTT. The V gene is TRBV4-1, the J gene TRBJ1-6; D is uncertain. Trimming left V 3 bases short and J 7 bases short, with 10 bases between. CDR3 size: 14 residues. Germline values: CDR1 MGHRA, CDR2 YSYEKL.

The chain carries TRBV28 and TRBJ2-5; TRBD2 matches at 8 bases. The closer fit of TRBJ2-7 to the DNA end suggests the J call may be wrong. CDR1 and CDR2 (germline): MDHEN, SYDVKM. The CDR3 runs to 15 residues. In DNA, the CDR3 is TGTGCCAGCAGCTCGTGGCTAGCGGGTAGCTACGAGCAGTACTTC. Encoded protein: CASSSWLAGSYEQYF.

The rearrangement uses TRBV19 and TRBJ1-1; D perhaps matches TRBD1 (5 bases). The germline gives CDR1 LNHDA, CDR2 SQIVND (reference sequence). Trimming took 1 base from V and 3 from J, leaving 12 bases between them. CDR3 length: 15 residues. CDR3 sequence: CASSIVEGLDTEAFF. Here the CDR3 DNA reads TGTGCCAGTAGTATAGTTGAGGGGCTGGACACTGAAGCTTTCTTT.

The rearrangement joins TRBV28 to TRBJ2-3; perhaps D is TRBD1 or TRBD2 (5 bases each). V shed 6 bases and J shed 3 bases, with 13 bases lying between them. The CDR3 spans 14 residues. Per the germline V gene, CDR1 is MDHEN and CDR2 is SYDVKM. The CDR3, as DNA: TGTGCCAGCAGGGTCCTGGGGGTTACAGATACGCAGTATTTT. Residues: CASRVLGVTDTQYF.

The chain has TRBV9 and TRBJ2-2, with 7 bases lining up with TRBD2. Germline V gene sequence: CDR1 SGDLS, CDR2 YYNGEE. V shed 0 bases, J shed 3 bases, and the junction held 2 bases outside the gene matches. This CDR3 is built from 15 residues. CDR3 residues: CASSVVGGYTGELFF. DNA of the CDR3: TGTGCCAGCAGCGTAGTGGGAGGGTACACCGGGGAGCTGTTTTTT. The complete variable domain, with remaining parts taken from reference TRBV9 and TRBJ2-2, reads DSGVTQTPKHLITATGQRVTLRCSPRSGDLSVYWYQQSLDQGLQFLIQYYNGEERAKGNILERFSAQQFPDLHSELNLSSLELGDSALYFCASSVVGGYTGELFFGEGSRLTVL.

This clone came up a few times. This rearrangement joins TRBV2 to TRBJ1-1, with a tentative D call TRBD1 (5 bases). This CDR3 is built from 13 residues. Germline V gene sequence: CDR1 SNHLY, CDR2 FYNNEI. The V gene lost 10 bases and the J gene lost 0 bases, with 12 bases spanning the gap. This chain's CDR3 is CATPGEVNTEAFF. DNA for the CDR3: TGTGCCACCCCGGGGGAAGTGAACACTGAAGCTTTCTTT.

The genes are TRBV5-6 and TRBJ2-7; D remains unclear. Trimming shortened V by 1 base and J by 3 bases, and 8 bases separated the two germline ends. CDR1 is SGHDT, CDR2 YYEEEE, per germline. This CDR3 contains 13 residues. Written as DNA, the CDR3 is TGTGCCAGCAGCTTGAACTTGAACTACGAGCAGTACTTC. Amino acid sequence: CASSLNLNYEQYF.

The J gene is TRBJ2-6, the V gene TRBV28, with a weak D call TRBD1 (6 bases). This CDR3 contains 17 residues. Germline values: CDR1 MDHEN, CDR2 SYDVKM. Trimming left V 6 bases short and J 1 base short, with 16 bases between. CDR3 residues: CASRPGQGWSGANVLTF. In nucleotides, the CDR3 is TGTGCCAGCAGACCGGGGCAGGGGTGGTCTGGGGCCAACGTCCTGACTTTC.

The chain recombines TRBV5-1 with TRBJ2-2; the D gene is possibly TRBD2 (7 bases). Germline values: CDR1 SGHRS, CDR2 YFSETQ. The V and J ends lost 0 bases and 6 bases respectively, with 18 bases between them. The CDR3 contains 17 residues. CDR3 DNA sequence: TGCGCCAGCAGCTTGGACCCGGGGGGCGCATTGGCCGGGGAGCTGTTTTTT. Its protein product is CASSLDPGGALAGELFF. The variable domain in full, completed from reference TRBV5-1 and TRBJ2-2, reads KAGVTQTPRYLIKTRGQQVTLSCSPISGHRSVSWYQQTPGQGLQFLFEYFSETQRNKGNFPGRFSGRQFSNSRSEMNVSTLELGDSALYLCASSLDPGGALAGELFFGEGSRLTVL.

The chain is built from TRBV19 and TRBJ2-4; D possibly corresponds to TRBD2 (5 bases). Per germline, CDR1 LNHDA and CDR2 SQIVND (reference sequence). The V end lost 4 bases, the J end lost 8 bases, and 21 bases lay between the germline ends. CDR3 size: 16 residues. The CDR3 coding sequence is TGTGCCAGTAGTAGGAAAAAAGGGTGGGAGTCGGACATTCAGTACTTC. The encoded protein is CASSRKKGWESDIQYF.

CDR3 bases: TGTGCCAGCAGTCGCTCGGGACACAGTAGCAATCAGCCCCAGCATTTT. Translation: CASSRSGHSSNQPQHF. This chain connects TRBV27 to TRBJ1-5, with D possibly matching TRBD1 (6 bases). Germline CDR1 MNHEY, CDR2 SMNVEV (reference sequence). The CDR3 spans 16 residues. The V and J ends lost 5 bases and 0 bases respectively, with 14 bases between them.

V gene TRBV19 combines with J gene TRBJ2-2; D is perhaps TRBD1 (6 bases). Trimming pared 6 bases from V and 4 bases from J, leaving 15 bases between. Germline CDR1 is LNHDA and CDR2 is SQIVND (reference sequence). This CDR3 is built from 15 residues. The chain's CDR3 is CASRPEGTTTGELFF. The CDR3 DNA reads TGTGCCAGTAGGCCTGAGGGGACAACCACCGGGGAGCTGTTTTTT.

The chain employs TRBV27 and TRBJ1-1; D is undetermined. The germline V gene has CDR1 MNHEY and CDR2 SMNVEV (reference sequence). CDR3 length equals 15 residues. The V end lost 5 bases, the J end lost 0 bases, and 13 bases lay between the germline ends. The CDR3 loop reads CASSLDMGMNTEAFF. CDR3 sequence (DNA): TGTGCCAGCAGTCTTGATATGGGGATGAACACTGAAGCTTTCTTT.

Notes on this clone: Other nucleotide sequences from this sample produce the same CDR3. The V gene is TRBV27, the J gene TRBJ1-5; D is unresolved. V shed 3 bases and J shed 3 bases, with 9 bases lying between them. This CDR3 spans 14 amino acids. CDR1 is MNHEY, CDR2 SMNVEV, per germline (reference sequence). In DNA, the CDR3 is TGTGCCAGCAGTTTTGCCGGGGTCAATCAGCCCCAGCATTTT. Its translation is CASSFAGVNQPQHF.

The chain uses TRBV5-5 and TRBJ1-5; D remains unclear. V was clipped by 4 bases and J by 0 bases, with 23 bases between them. Per the germline V gene, CDR1 is SGHKS and CDR2 is YYEKEE (reference sequence). This CDR3 is built from 19 residues. This CDR3 is CASSDAWIIDTSSNQPQHF. The CDR3 DNA reads as TGTGCCAGCAGCGACGCCTGGATAATCGACACCTCTAGCAATCAGCCCCAGCATTTT.

The table lists this clone with a few counts. J is TRBJ1-1 and V is TRBV5-1; D ambiguous. V gave up 4 bases and J gave up 0 bases, with 10 bases separating them. This CDR3 has 14 residues. The germline V gene has CDR1 SGHRS and CDR2 YFSETQ. CDR3 sequence reads: CASSAGGMNTEAFF. The CDR3 DNA sequence: TGCGCCAGCAGCGCCGGAGGCATGAACACTGAAGCTTTCTTT.

The rearrangement uses TRBV29-1 and TRBJ2-3; D gene uncertain. V dropped 2 bases and J dropped 7 bases, with 10 bases sitting between them. In germline, CDR1 is SQVTM, CDR2 ANQGSEA. The CDR3 extends over 12 amino acids. The CDR3 DNA is TGCAGCGTTGAATGGAGCCTAAATACGCAGTATTTT. This sequence encodes CSVEWSLNTQYF.

V gene TRBV9 combines with J gene TRBJ1-1; D unclear. V was cut by 2 bases and J by 3 bases, with 8 bases left in between. CDR1 SGDLS and CDR2 YYNGEE come from the germline V gene. The CDR3 is made up of 13 amino acids. The CDR3 spells CASSVPGDTEAFF. The DNA of the CDR3 is TGTGCCAGCAGCGTGCCTGGGGACACTGAAGCTTTCTTT.

This clone was counted a single time. This chain uses TRBV28 with TRBJ1-1; D gene uncertain. The CDR3 totals 16 residues. Germline V lookup: CDR1 MDHEN, CDR2 SYDVKM. V dropped 5 bases and J dropped 0 bases, with 16 bases sitting between them. The CDR3 region has the DNA TGTGCCAGCAGTACCCGGTACGGGCGGATGAACACTGAAGCTTTCTTT. This gives the protein CASSTRYGRMNTEAFF.

The chain uses TRBV4-3 and TRBJ2-7, with D tentatively TRBD1 (5 bases). The CDR3 contains 13 residues. Trimming took off 1 base at V and 3 bases at J, with 7 bases between the two ends. Germline assignment: CDR1 LGHNA and CDR2 YSLEER. The CDR3 DNA reads TGCGCCAGCAGCCAAGGACAGCACTACGAGCAGTACTTC. This sequence encodes CASSQGQHYEQYF.

The chain recombines TRBV7-9 with TRBJ2-7, with a tentative D call TRBD2 (5 bases). The length of the CDR3 is 13 residues. V gave up 4 bases and J gave up 0 bases, with 7 bases separating them. Germline CDR1 and CDR2: SEHNR and FQNEAQ (reference sequence). As DNA, the CDR3 is TGTGCCAGCAGCTCTGGAGGCTCCTACGAGCAGTACTTC. The encoded protein is CASSSGGSYEQYF.

The chain's CDR3 is CATSRASRDQYF. The CDR3 DNA sequence: TGTGCCACCAGCAGAGCATCAAGGGACCAGTACTTC. The chain has TRBV15 and TRBJ2-5; D gene uncertain. The CDR3 covers 12 residues. Germline V lookup: CDR1 LNHNV, CDR2 YYDKDF (reference sequence). V lost 1 base, J lost 10 bases, and 10 bases lay in between.